The 15 T cell receptor beta chains below were found in one sample sequenced in a study of OX40 agonist ivuxolimab in advanced cancers. Here immunoSEQ multiplex PCR was the method, and the copy in TCRdb shows in-frame clones only, minus some. Among 50,000 to 55,000 clones listed, roughly four fifths were seen once. The material was CD4+ or CD8+ T cells sorted from blood, obtained in a trial of the OX40 agonist ivuxolimab. The receptors stem from an adult with an advanced solid tumor such as melanoma, head and neck, liver or kidney cancer.

V and J are TRBV7-2 and TRBJ2-5; D call uncertain. Germline loops: CDR1 SGHTA, CDR2 FQGNSA. This CDR3 comprises 14 residues. V shed 6 bases and J shed 3 bases, with 14 bases lying between them. The CDR3 nucleotides read TGTGCCAGCAGTGTAGAGGTTCATAAAGAGACCCAGTACTTC. Translating gives CASSVEVHKETQYF. The full variable domain, in which reference TRBV7-2 and TRBJ2-5 provide the parts outside the CDR3, is GAGVSQSPSNKVTEKGKDVELRCDPISGHTALYWYRQSLGQGLEFLIYFQGNSAPDKSGLPSDRFSAERTGGSVSTLTIQRTQQEDSAVYLCASSVEVHKETQYFGPGTRLLVL.

The chain recombines TRBV15 with TRBJ1-5; possibly TRBD1 for D (6 bases). The V gene's germline CDR1 is LNHNV and CDR2 YYDKDF (reference sequence). Trimming removed 1 base from V and 1 base from J, with 11 bases in between. The CDR3 is 16 amino acids. The CDR3 DNA follows: TGTGCCACCAGCAGAGCATCAGGGGTAAGCAATCAGCCCCAGCATTTT. This gives the protein CATSRASGVSNQPQHF.

This chain joins TRBV19 and TRBJ1-5; TRBD1 might be the D (5 bases). The germline CDR1 and CDR2 sequences are LNHDA and SQIVND (reference sequence). V gave up 4 bases and J gave up 1 base, with 8 bases separating them. The CDR3 is 14 residues long. The CDR3 spells CASSNTGSNQPQHF. The CDR3 DNA reads as TGTGCCAGTAGTAACACAGGCAGCAATCAGCCCCAGCATTTT.

This chain uses TRBV10-3 with TRBJ2-6; no definite D call. V was trimmed by 5 bases and J by 5 bases, leaving 22 bases between them. Germline V gene data show CDR1 as ENHRY and CDR2 as SYGVKD. The CDR3 consists of 18 residues. The CDR3 is CAISCQVCIQSRANVLTF. The DNA for the CDR3 is TGTGCCATCAGTTGCCAGGTCTGTATACAAAGTCGGGCCAACGTCCTGACTTTC.

In this sample, this clone turned up a few times. The chain carries TRBV7-9 and TRBJ2-7, with D perhaps given as TRBD1 or TRBD2 (5 bases each). Trimming removed 8 bases from V and 1 base from J, with 9 bases in between. The germline CDR1 and CDR2 sequences are SEHNR and FQNEAQ (reference sequence). This CDR3 spans 12 amino acids. CDR3 DNA: TGTGCCAGCGGGGACGGATCCTACGAGCAGTACTTC. The encoded protein is CASGDGSYEQYF.

The DNA of the CDR3 is TGCAGCGTTAAAGGGAGTCTTAGGGACAGCACCTACGAGCAGTACTTC. Translation gives CSVKGSLRDSTYEQYF. This chain uses TRBV29-1 with TRBJ2-7; 7 bases agree with TRBD1. Germline V lookup: CDR1 SQVTM, CDR2 ANQGSEA. The V and J ends lost 5 bases and 2 bases, in that order; junction bases with no gene match: 15. CDR3 length: 16 amino acids.

The genes are TRBV19 and TRBJ2-5; 10 bases line up with TRBD1. CDR3 size: 15 residues. The ends lost 4 bases at V and 2 bases at J; junction bases unmatched: 4. Germline values: CDR1 LNHDA, CDR2 SQIVND (reference sequence). CDR3 DNA sequence: TGTGCCAGTAGTAAAGGGACAGGGGAACAAGAGACCCAGTACTTC. Amino acids: CASSKGTGEQETQYF.

The chain couples TRBV7-9 to TRBJ1-4; the match to TRBD1 covers 8 bases. J lost 7 bases, V lost 4 bases, and 8 bases had no gene match. The CDR3 has 15 residues. CDR1 SEHNR and CDR2 FQNEAQ come from the germline V gene (reference sequence). The CDR3 DNA sequence: TGTGCCAGCAGCTCATCAGGGGGCCGGGGTGAAAAACTGTTTTTT. Translation gives CASSSSGGRGEKLFF.

V gene TRBV5-1 combines with J gene TRBJ1-1; possibly TRBD1 for D (5 bases). Per the germline V gene, CDR1 is SGHRS and CDR2 is YFSETQ. V lost 1 base and J 5 bases, leaving 12 bases between the germline ends. CDR3 length: 14 residues. CDR3 residues: CASSLTTEGTEAFF. The CDR3 DNA sequence: TGCGCCAGCAGCTTGACGACAGAAGGAACTGAAGCTTTCTTT.

The V call is TRBV18, the J call TRBJ2-5, with TRBD2 as a possible D gene (6 bases). V lost 3 bases, J lost 3 bases, and 14 bases lay in between. The CDR3 spans 15 residues. Germline V gives CDR1 KGHSH, CDR2 LQKENI. Here the CDR3 DNA reads TGTGCCAGCTCACCCCAGGTTCAGCGGGAAGAGACCCAGTACTTC. It translates to CASSPQVQREETQYF.

The V call is TRBV18, the J call TRBJ1-4; TRBD1 matches 8 bases. The trim removed 5 bases at V and 5 bases at J, leaving 4 bases unmatched. The CDR3 totals 14 residues. From germline, CDR1 is KGHSH and CDR2 LQKENI. CDR3 coding DNA: TGTGCCAGCTCAATTGACAGGGGCAATGAAAAACTGTTTTTT. Translated, it gives CASSIDRGNEKLFF.

This chain links TRBV6-5 with TRBJ2-1; TRBD2 aligns across 13 bases. This CDR3 is built from 14 residues. Germline V CDR1 and CDR2: MNHEY, SVGAGI. V dropped 5 bases and J dropped 9; count of bases not matched to a gene: 4. CDR3 region: CASSLRTSGGEQFF. As DNA, the CDR3 is TGTGCCAGCAGTCTACGGACTAGCGGGGGTGAGCAGTTCTTC.

The rearrangement links TRBV28 to TRBJ2-5; maybe TRBD1 (5 bases). In germline, CDR1 is MDHEN, CDR2 SYDVKM. V gave up 5 bases and J gave up 3 bases, with 19 bases separating them. The CDR3 runs 16 residues. The CDR3 protein is CASSRPKGLAEETQYF. The CDR3 DNA follows: TGTGCCAGCAGTCGACCGAAGGGGTTGGCGGAAGAGACCCAGTACTTC.

This chain joins TRBV13 and TRBJ2-5; the match to TRBD1 covers 9 bases. The CDR3 length is 13 residues. CDR1 and CDR2 (germline): PRHDT, FYEKMQ (reference sequence). V dropped 8 bases and J dropped 5; count of bases not matched to a gene: 6. CDR3 DNA: TGTGCCAGCTCCTACAGGGGGCGCGAGACCCAGTACTTC. As protein: CASSYRGRETQYF.

J is TRBJ2-3 and V is TRBV7-2; 9 positions agree with TRBD2. The V and J ends lost 5 bases and 2 bases, in that order; junction bases with no gene match: 5. Per the germline V gene, CDR1 is SGHTA and CDR2 is FQGNSA. This CDR3 contains 15 residues. The CDR3 bases are TGTGCCAGCAGCGCTACTAGCGGGCCCACAGATACGCAGTATTTT. It yields the protein CASSATSGPTDTQYF. The entire variable domain, with the rest obtained from reference TRBV7-2 and TRBJ2-3, is as follows: GAGVSQSPSNKVTEKGKDVELRCDPISGHTALYWYRQSLGQGLEFLIYFQGNSAPDKSGLPSDRFSAERTGGSVSTLTIQRTQQEDSAVYLCASSATSGPTDTQYFGPGTRLTVL.